This TCR beta chain was found in a study of blood T cell repertoires in COVID-19. The CDR3 has 14 residues. V lost 0 bases and J 4 bases, leaving 8 bases between the germline ends. CDR1 SGHRS and CDR2 YFSETQ come from the germline V gene. Repertoires were generated with immunoSEQ multiplex PCR, while TCRdb's copy carries only in-frame clones and drops some. The sample has under 200,000 clones; around 82% are singletons. The TCR comes from a man in his sixties who had recovered from COVID-19. The rearrangement uses TRBV5-1 and TRBJ1-3, with TRBD1 as a possible D gene (5 bases). Material: PBMCs or T cells enriched from blood (not recorded which). The CDR3 DNA reads as TGCGCCAGCAGCTTGGAGGGGTCAGGAAACACCATATATTTT. Its protein product is CASSLEGSGNTIYF.